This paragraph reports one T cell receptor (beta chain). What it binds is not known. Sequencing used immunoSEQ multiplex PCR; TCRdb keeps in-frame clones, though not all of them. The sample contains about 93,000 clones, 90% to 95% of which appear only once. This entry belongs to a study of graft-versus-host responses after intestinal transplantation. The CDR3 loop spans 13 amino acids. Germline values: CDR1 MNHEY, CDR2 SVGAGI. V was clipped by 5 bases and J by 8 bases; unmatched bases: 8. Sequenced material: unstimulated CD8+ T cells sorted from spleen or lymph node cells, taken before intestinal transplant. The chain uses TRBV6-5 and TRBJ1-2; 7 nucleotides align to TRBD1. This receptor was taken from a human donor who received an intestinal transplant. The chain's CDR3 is CASSPGQVGGYTF. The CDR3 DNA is TGTGCCAGCAGTCCCGGACAGGTCGGCGGCTACACCTTC.